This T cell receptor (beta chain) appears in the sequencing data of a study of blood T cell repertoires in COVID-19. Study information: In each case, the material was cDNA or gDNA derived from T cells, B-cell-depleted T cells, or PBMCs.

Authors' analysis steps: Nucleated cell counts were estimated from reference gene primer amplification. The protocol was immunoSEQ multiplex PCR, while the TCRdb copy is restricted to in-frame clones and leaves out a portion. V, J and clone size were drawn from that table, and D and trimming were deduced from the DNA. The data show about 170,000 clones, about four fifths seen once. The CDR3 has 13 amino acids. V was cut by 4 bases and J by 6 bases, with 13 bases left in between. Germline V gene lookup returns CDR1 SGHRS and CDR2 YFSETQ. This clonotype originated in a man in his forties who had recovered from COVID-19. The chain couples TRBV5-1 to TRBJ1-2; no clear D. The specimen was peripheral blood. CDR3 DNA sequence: TGCGCCAGCAGCACGGGCCCGGGAGATGGCTACACCTTC. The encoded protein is CASSTGPGDGYTF.